This entry is about one T cell receptor (beta chain). These data are taken from a study of technical replicates of blood from a handful of donors. Trimming removed 4 bases at V and 0 bases at J, with 7 bases between. Looked up from germline, CDR1 is SGHAT and CDR2 is FQNNGV. CDR3 size: 14 residues. Assay used: immunoSEQ multiplex PCR; TCRdb lists only in-frame clones, some missing. The table lists fewer than 85,000 clones, around 94% of them singletons. The receptor comes from a human donor in good health. The rearrangement uses TRBV11-2 and TRBJ2-1, with D tentatively TRBD2 (5 bases). Material: T cells isolated from PBMCs. CDR3 protein: CASSWTGSYNEQFF. CDR3 DNA sequence: TGTGCCAGCAGCTGGACTGGCTCCTACAATGAGCAGTTCTTC.